Listed below are T cell receptor beta chains from one sample, sequenced in a study of blood T cell repertoires in COVID-19. Measured with immunoSEQ multiplex PCR; TCRdb has only the in-frame clones, and not every one. The data contain roughly 200,000 clones, 85% of them singletons. The material sequenced was PBMCs or T cells enriched from blood (not recorded which). These receptors originate from a man aged 35 to 55 who had recovered from COVID-19. CDR3s include the opening cysteine and the closing phenylalanine or tryptophan. Where a row states a size, it is once, few, many or the class of an expanded clone; other rows omit it.

j_gene | len | v_gene | abundance | CDR3aa
TRBJ1-2 | 15 | TRBV19 | NA | CASSPSGTANYGYTF
TRBJ2-3 | 16 | TRBV27 | NA | CASSLTLGGGPDTQYF
TRBJ1-1 | 16 | TRBV7-6 | NA | CASSYHRDRGSTEAFF
TRBJ1-2 | 14 | TRBV3-1/TRBV3-2 | once | CASSRRDTDYGYTF
TRBJ2-7 | 16 | TRBV5-5 | NA | CASSYRDRGDLYEQYF
TRBJ2-7 | 12 | TRBV14 | NA | CASSPTDYEQYF
TRBJ1-5 | 15 | TRBV15 | NA | CATSADRGRNQPQHF
TRBJ2-3 | 16 | TRBV6-2/TRBV6-3 | few | CASSYPDRGNTDTQYF
TRBJ1-3 | 15 | TRBV5-1 | NA | CASSLDGLSGNTIYF
TRBJ1-4 | 14 | TRBV14 | many | CASSQESGNEKLFF
TRBJ2-2 | 15 | TRBV7-6 | NA | CASSFFTRGTGELFF
TRBJ2-5 | 16 | TRBV28 | NA | CASSPLAGGVEETQYF
TRBJ1-1 | 13 | TRBV19 | NA | CASSIIQLSEAFF
TRBJ1-1 | 13 | TRBV10-2 | NA | CASSRVGGTEAFF
TRBJ2-7 | 19 | TRBV3-1/TRBV3-2 | many | CASSQGYLTRESPAYEQYF
TRBJ1-6 | 15 | TRBV13 | NA | CASSLQGKGNSPLHF
TRBJ1-1 | 15 | TRBV2 | NA | CASSETGRGDTEAFF
TRBJ2-1 | 12 | TRBV2 | NA | CASSKLVDEQFF
TRBJ2-7 | 12 | TRBV10-3 | NA | CAISGGSYEQYF
TRBJ2-1 | 15 | TRBV4-1 | NA | CASSQEVGGYNEQFF
TRBJ2-7 | 13 | TRBV5-6 | NA | CASSLGDREEQYF
TRBJ2-7 | 15 | TRBV5-6 | few | CASSLIPGAGYEQYF
TRBJ2-2 | 19 | TRBV19 | NA | CASSTRLAGVTANTGELFF
TRBJ2-7 | 11 | TRBV11-2 | NA | CASSPLYEQYF
TRBJ2-7 | 15 | TRBV21-1 | NA | CASSSPGQGTYEQYF
TRBJ1-1 | 14 | TRBV30 | NA | CAWRQGAWSTEAFF
TRBJ2-1 | 16 | TRBV2 | NA | CASSGNSGLVGNEQFF
TRBJ2-7 | 14 | TRBV2 | once | CAPQPKPGLPEQYF
TRBJ1-2 | 16 | TRBV5-4 | NA | CASSPTGTGVLYGYTF
TRBJ2-7 | 15 | TRBV7-2 | NA | CASSLALSGRDEQYF
TRBJ1-1 | 15 | TRBV15 | medium-sized | CATSRPRDRATEAFF
TRBJ1-1 | 14 | TRBV9 | NA | CASSVDPQNTEAFF
TRBJ2-2 | 18 | TRBV7-9 | NA | CASSLTATSGHDTGELFF
TRBJ2-7 | 16 | TRBV4-1 | NA | CASSSSTSGRGEEQYF
TRBJ1-1 | 11 | TRBV18 | NA | CASSNRQEAFF